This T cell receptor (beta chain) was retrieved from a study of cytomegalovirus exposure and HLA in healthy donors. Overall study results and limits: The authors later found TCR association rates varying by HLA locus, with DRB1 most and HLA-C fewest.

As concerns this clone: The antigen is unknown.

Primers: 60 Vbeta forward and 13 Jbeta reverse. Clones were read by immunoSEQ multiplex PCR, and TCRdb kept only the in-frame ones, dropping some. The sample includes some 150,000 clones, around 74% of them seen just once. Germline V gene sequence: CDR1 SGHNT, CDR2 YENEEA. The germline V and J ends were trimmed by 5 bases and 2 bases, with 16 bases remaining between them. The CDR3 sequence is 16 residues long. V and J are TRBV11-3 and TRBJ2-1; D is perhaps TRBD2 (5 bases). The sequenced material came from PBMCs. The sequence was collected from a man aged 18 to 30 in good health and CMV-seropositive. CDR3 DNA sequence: TGTGCCAGCAGCCTCGTTAGCGCCAAAACCTACAATGAGCAGTTCTTC. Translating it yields CASSLVSAKTYNEQFF.